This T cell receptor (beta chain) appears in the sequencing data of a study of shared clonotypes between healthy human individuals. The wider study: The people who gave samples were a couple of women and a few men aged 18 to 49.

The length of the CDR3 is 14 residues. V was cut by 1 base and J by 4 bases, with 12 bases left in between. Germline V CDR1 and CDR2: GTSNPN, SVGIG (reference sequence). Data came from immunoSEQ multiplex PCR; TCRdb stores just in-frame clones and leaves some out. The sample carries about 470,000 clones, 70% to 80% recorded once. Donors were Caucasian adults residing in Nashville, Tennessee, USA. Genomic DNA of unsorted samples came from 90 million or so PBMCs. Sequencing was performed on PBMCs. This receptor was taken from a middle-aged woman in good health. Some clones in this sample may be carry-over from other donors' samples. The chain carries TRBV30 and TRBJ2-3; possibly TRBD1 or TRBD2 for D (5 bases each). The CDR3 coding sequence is TGTGCCTGGAGTGAAACCGGGGCACCAGATACGCAGTATTTT. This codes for CAWSETGAPDTQYF. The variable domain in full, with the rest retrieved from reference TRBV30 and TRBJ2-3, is SQTIHQWPATLVQPVGSPLSLECTVEGTSNPNLYWYRQAAGRGLQLLFYSVGIGQISSEVPQNLSASRPQDRQFILSSKKLLLSDSGFYLCAWSETGAPDTQYFGPGTRLTVL.